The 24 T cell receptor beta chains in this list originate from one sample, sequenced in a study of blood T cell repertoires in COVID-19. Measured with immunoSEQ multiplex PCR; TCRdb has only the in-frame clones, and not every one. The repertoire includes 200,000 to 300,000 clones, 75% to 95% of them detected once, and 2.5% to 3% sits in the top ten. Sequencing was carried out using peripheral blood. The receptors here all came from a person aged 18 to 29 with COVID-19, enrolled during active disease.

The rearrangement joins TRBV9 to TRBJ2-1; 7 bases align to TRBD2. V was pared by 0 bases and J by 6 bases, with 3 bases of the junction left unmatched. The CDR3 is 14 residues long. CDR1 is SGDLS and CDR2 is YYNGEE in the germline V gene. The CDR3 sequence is CASSVGGSSNEQFF. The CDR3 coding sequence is TGTGCCAGCAGCGTAGGCGGGAGCAGCAATGAGCAGTTCTTC.

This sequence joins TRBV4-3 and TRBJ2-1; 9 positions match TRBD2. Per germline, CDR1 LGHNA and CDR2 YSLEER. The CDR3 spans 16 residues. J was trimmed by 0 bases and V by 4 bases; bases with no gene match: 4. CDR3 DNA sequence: TGCGCCAGCAGCCCTAGCGGGATTGTCTCCTACAATGAGCAGTTCTTC. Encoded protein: CASSPSGIVSYNEQFF.

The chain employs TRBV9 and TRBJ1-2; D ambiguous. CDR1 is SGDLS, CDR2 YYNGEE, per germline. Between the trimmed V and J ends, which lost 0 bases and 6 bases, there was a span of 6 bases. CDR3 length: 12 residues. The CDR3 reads CASSVGEDGYTF. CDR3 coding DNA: TGTGCCAGCAGCGTAGGCGAGGATGGCTACACCTTC.

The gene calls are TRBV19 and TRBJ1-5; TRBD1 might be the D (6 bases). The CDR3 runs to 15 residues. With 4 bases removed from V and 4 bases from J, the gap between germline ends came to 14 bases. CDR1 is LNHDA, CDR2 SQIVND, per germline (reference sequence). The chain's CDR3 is CASSTRGNWNQPQHF. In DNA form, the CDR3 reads TGTGCCAGTAGTACCAGGGGAAATTGGAATCAGCCCCAGCATTTT.

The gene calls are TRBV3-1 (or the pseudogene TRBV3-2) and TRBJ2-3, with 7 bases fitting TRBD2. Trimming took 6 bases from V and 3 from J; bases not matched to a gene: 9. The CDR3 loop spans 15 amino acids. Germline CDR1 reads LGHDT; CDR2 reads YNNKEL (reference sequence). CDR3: CASSRKGAGTDTQYF. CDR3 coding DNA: TGTGCCAGCAGTCGCAAGGGAGCGGGAACAGATACGCAGTATTTT.

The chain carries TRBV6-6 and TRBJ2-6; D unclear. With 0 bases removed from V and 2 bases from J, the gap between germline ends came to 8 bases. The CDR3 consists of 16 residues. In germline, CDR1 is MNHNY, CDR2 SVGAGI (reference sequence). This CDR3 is CASSYSNTAGANVLTF. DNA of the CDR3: TGTGCCAGCAGTTACTCGAATACAGCTGGGGCCAACGTCCTGACTTTC.

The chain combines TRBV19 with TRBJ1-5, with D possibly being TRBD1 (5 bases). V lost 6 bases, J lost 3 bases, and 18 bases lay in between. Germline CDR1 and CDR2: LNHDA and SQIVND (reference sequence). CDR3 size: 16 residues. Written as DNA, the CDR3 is TGTGCCAGTAGAAGGGGCCACCCAGCTTTCAATCAGCCCCAGCATTTT. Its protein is CASRRGHPAFNQPQHF.

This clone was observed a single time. This CDR3 is CASSPGTANTEAFF. CDR3 coding DNA: TGTGCCAGTAGCCCCGGGACAGCGAACACTGAAGCTTTCTTT. The chain is built from TRBV19 and TRBJ1-1; 7 bases map to TRBD1. Germline CDR1 is LNHDA and CDR2 is SQIVND (reference sequence). V lost 6 bases, J lost 1 base, and 5 bases stayed unmatched. The CDR3 consists of 14 residues.

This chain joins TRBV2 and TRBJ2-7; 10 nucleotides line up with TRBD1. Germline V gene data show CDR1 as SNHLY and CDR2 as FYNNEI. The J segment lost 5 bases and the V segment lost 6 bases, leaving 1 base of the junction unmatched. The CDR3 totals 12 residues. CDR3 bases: TGTGCCAGCAGGGGACAGGGGCACGAGCAGTACTTC. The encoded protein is CASRGQGHEQYF.

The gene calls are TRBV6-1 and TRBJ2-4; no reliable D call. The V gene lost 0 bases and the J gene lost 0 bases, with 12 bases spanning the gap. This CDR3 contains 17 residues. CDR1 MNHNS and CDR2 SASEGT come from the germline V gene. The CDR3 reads CASSEAIAKLAKNIQYF. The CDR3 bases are TGTGCCAGCAGTGAAGCTATAGCTAAACTAGCCAAAAACATTCAGTACTTC.

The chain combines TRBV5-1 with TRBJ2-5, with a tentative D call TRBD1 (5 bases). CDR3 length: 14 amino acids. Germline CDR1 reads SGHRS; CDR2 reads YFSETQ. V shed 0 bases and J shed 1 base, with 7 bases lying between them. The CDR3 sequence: CASSLGQPQETQYF. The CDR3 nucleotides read TGCGCCAGCAGCTTGGGACAGCCCCAAGAGACCCAGTACTTC.

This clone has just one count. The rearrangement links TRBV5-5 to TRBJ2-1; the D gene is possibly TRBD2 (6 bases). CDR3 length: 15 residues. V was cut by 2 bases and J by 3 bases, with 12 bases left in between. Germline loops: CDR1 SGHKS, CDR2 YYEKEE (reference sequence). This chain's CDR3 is CASSFAGSSYNEQFF. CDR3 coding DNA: TGTGCCAGCAGCTTCGCGGGGTCCAGCTACAATGAGCAGTTCTTC.

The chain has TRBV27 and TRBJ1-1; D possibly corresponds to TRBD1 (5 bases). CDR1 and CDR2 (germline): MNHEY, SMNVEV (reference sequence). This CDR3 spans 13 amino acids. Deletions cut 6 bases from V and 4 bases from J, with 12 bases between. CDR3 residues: CASSLGHLTEAFF. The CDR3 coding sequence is TGTGCCAGCAGCCTCGGACACCTCACTGAAGCTTTCTTT.

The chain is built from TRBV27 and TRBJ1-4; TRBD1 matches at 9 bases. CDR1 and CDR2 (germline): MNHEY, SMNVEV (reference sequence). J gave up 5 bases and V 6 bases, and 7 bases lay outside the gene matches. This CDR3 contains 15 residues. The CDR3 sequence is CASRRDRVGNEKLFF. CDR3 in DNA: TGTGCCAGCAGGCGGGACAGGGTGGGCAATGAAAAACTGTTTTTT.

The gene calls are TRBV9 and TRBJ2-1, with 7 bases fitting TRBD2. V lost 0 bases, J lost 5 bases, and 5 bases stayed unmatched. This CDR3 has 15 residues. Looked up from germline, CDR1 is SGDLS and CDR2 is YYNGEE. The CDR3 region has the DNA TGTGCCAGCAGCGTAGGCGGGAGATATGACAATGAGCAGTTCTTC. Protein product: CASSVGGRYDNEQFF.

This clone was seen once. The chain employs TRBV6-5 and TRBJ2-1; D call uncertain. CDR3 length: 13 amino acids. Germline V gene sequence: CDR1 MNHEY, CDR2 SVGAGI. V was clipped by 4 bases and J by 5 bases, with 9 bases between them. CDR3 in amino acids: CASSLSRNNEQFF. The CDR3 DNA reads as TGTGCCAGCAGTTTGAGCAGGAACAATGAGCAGTTCTTC.

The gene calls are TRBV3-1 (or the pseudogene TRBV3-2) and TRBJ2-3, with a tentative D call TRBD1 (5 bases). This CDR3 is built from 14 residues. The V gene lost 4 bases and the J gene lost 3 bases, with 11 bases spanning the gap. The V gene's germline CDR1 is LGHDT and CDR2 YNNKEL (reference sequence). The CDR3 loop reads CASSPQTATDTQYF. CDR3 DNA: TGTGCCAGCAGCCCCCAGACAGCAACAGATACGCAGTATTTT.

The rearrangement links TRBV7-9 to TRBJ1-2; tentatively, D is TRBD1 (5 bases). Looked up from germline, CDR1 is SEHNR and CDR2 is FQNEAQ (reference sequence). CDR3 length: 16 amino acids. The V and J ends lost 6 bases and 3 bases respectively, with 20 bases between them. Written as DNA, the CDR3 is TGTGCCAGCAGAATCCTCCAGGGAATGGATTACTATGGCTACACCTTC. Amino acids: CASRILQGMDYYGYTF.

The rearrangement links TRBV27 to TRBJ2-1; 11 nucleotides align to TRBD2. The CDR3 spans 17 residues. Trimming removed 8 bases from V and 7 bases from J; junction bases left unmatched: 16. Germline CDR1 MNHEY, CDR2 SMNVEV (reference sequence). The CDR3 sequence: CASGLAGGPPLSNEQFF. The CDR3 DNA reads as TGTGCCAGCGGTCTAGCGGGAGGACCCCCTCTCTCAAATGAGCAGTTCTTC.

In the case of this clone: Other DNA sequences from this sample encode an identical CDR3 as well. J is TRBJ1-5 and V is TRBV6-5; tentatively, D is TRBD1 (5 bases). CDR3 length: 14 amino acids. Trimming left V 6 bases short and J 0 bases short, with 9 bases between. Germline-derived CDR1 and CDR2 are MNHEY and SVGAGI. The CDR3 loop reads CASSKGYSNQPQHF. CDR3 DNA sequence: TGTGCCAGCAGCAAGGGGTATAGCAATCAGCCCCAGCATTTT.

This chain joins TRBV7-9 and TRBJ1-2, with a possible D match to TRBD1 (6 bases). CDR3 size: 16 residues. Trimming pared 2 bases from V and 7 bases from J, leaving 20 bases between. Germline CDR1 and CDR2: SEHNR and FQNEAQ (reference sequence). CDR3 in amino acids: CASSLPEQGSGAGYTF. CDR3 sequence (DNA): TGTGCCAGCAGCTTACCGGAACAGGGATCCGGTGCTGGCTACACCTTC. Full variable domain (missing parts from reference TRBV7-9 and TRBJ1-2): DTGVSQNPRHKITKRGQNVTFRCDPISEHNRLYWYRQTLGQGPEFLTYFQNEAQLEKSRLLSDRFSAERPKGSFSTLEIQRTEQGDSAMYLCASSLPEQGSGAGYTFGSGTRLTVV.

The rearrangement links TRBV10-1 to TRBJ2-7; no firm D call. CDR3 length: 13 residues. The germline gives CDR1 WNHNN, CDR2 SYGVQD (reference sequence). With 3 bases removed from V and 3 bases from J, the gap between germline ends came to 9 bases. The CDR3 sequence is CASSERRDYEQYF. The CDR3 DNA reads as TGCGCCAGCAGTGAAAGGAGAGACTACGAGCAGTACTTC.

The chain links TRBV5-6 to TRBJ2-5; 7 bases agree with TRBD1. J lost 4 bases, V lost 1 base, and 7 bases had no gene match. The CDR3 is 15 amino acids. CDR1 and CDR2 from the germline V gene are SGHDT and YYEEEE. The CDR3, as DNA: TGTGCCAGCAGCTTGCCCTCGACAGGGTTAGAGACCCAGTACTTC. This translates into CASSLPSTGLETQYF.

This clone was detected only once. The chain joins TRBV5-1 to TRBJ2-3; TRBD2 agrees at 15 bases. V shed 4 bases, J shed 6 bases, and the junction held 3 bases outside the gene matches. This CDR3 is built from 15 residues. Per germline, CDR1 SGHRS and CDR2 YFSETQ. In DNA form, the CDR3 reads TGCGCCAGCAGCGATGGACTAGCGGGAGGGGATACGCAGTATTTT. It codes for CASSDGLAGGDTQYF.